These T cell receptor beta chains were read from a single sample in a study of blood T cell repertoires in COVID-19. TCRdb's table, derived via immunoSEQ multiplex PCR, lists solely in-frame clones and lacks some. The sample has approximately 110,000 clones, roughly 85% seen once; the top ten hold more than 10%. The sample consisted of peripheral blood. The receptors derive from a human donor in a cohort sampled during active COVID-19. Both conserved end residues are part of each CDR3. The D gene is left open where the match is weak. Size values are once, few and many counts, or a class for expanded clones, and some rows have none.

>TRBD1|TRBV6-5|14|.|TRBJ1-1
CASSRQGWNTEAFF
TGTGCCAGCAGTCGACAGGGTTGGAATACTGAAGCTTTCTTT
>.|TRBV6-6|15|.|TRBJ2-7
CASREGPGSAYEQYF
TGTGCCAGCAGAGAGGGCCCCGGGAGCGCCTACGAGCAGTACTTC
>TRBD1|TRBV6-6|14|.|TRBJ1-4
CASSPPGTGEKLFF
TGTGCCAGCAGTCCGCCCGGGACAGGCGAAAAACTGTTTTTT
>.|TRBV6-2/TRBV6-3|11|.|TRBJ2-3
CASSSENTQYF
TGTGCCAGCAGCAGCGAAAATACGCAGTATTTT
>TRBD1|TRBV11-2|18|.|TRBJ2-3
CASSLDPTGYGVGDTQYF
TGTGCCAGCAGCTTAGACCCGACAGGGTATGGGGTTGGAGATACGCAGTATTTT
>.|TRBV5-1|15|.|TRBJ2-1
CASRFRDLTHNEQFF
TGCGCCAGCAGGTTCCGGGATCTCACCCACAATGAGCAGTTCTTC
>.|TRBV12-3/TRBV12-4|13|.|TRBJ1-2
CASSKPNNYGYTF
TGTGCCAGCAGTAAGCCTAACAACTATGGCTACACCTTC
>.|TRBV12-3/TRBV12-4|13|.|TRBJ2-7
CASSAPTRFEQYF
TGTGCCAGCAGTGCCCCGACTAGGTTCGAGCAGTACTTC
>TRBD1|TRBV19|15|.|TRBJ1-2
CASSPGQGELDGYTF
TGTGCCAGTAGCCCGGGACAGGGGGAACTGGATGGCTACACCTTC
>TRBD2|TRBV28|16|.|TRBJ2-7
CASSLPGAGGHFEQYF
TGTGCCAGCAGTCTGCCCGGGGCGGGGGGGCATTTCGAGCAGTACTTC
>TRBD1|TRBV9|16|.|TRBJ2-3
CASSAGTAPSTDTQYF
TGTGCCAGCAGCGCCGGGACAGCACCTAGCACAGATACGCAGTATTTT
>TRBD2|TRBV10-3|12|.|TRBJ2-3
CAMGLAEDTQYF
TGTGCCATGGGACTAGCAGAAGATACGCAGTATTTT
>TRBD2|TRBV10-3|16|.|TRBJ2-2
CAISWTSGENTGELFF
TGTGCCATCAGTTGGACTAGCGGGGAGAACACCGGGGAGCTGTTTTTT
>.|TRBV12-3/TRBV12-4|13|few|TRBJ2-1
CASTRSGYNEQFF
TGTGCCAGCACCCGGAGTGGATACAATGAGCAGTTCTTC
>.|TRBV28|11|.|TRBJ2-7
CASRGPAGQYF
TGTGCCAGCAGGGGGCCGGCTGGGCAGTACTTC
>.|TRBV6-6|15|once|TRBJ2-1
CASSYGQSSYNEQFF
TGTGCCAGCAGTTACGGGCAGAGCTCCTACAATGAGCAGTTCTTC
>.|TRBV18|13|few|TRBJ2-3
CASSSLASDTQYF
TGTGCCAGCTCATCCCTAGCGTCAGATACGCAGTATTTT
>TRBD1|TRBV7-3|12|.|TRBJ1-2
CASSLTGDGYTF
TGTGCCAGCAGCCTGACAGGGGACGGCTACACCTTC
>TRBD2|TRBV29-1|13|.|TRBJ2-7
CSVGPGGGNEQYF
TGCAGCGTTGGGCCGGGCGGGGGTAACGAGCAGTACTTC
>.|TRBV12-3/TRBV12-4|13|.|TRBJ1-5
CASSLGGLMPQHF
TGTGCCAGCAGTTTGGGCGGACTTATGCCCCAGCATTTT
>.|TRBV30|14|.|TRBJ1-3
CAWSPGETGNTIYF
TGTGCCTGGAGTCCCGGGGAGACTGGAAACACCATATATTTT
>TRBD1|TRBV7-2|13|.|TRBJ1-2
CASSPTGDYGYTF
TGTGCCAGCAGCCCTACAGGGGACTATGGCTACACCTTC
>.|TRBV11-2|13|.|TRBJ1-2
CASSPGIGYGYTF
TGTGCCAGCAGCCCGGGGATAGGCTATGGCTACACCTTC
>.|TRBV5-5|15|.|TRBJ2-1
CASSSTGTNYNEQFF
TGTGCCAGCAGCTCAACCGGGACAAATTACAATGAGCAGTTCTTC
>TRBD1|TRBV7-6|15|.|TRBJ1-6
CASSLATGRYSPLHF
TGTGCCAGCAGCTTAGCGACAGGGAGGTATTCACCCCTCCACTTT
>.|TRBV28|14|.|TRBJ1-1
CASSPGAGGTEAFF
TGTGCCAGCAGTCCAGGGGCTGGGGGCACTGAAGCTTTCTTT
>TRBD2|TRBV5-1|16|.|TRBJ2-3
CASRRLAGESTDTQYF
TGCGCCAGCAGACGACTAGCGGGGGAGAGCACAGATACGCAGTATTTT
>.|TRBV28|13|.|TRBJ2-7
CASRNRVPYEQYF
TGTGCCAGCAGGAACAGGGTCCCCTACGAGCAGTACTTC
>.|TRBV12-3/TRBV12-4|13|.|TRBJ2-3
CASSSFRADTQYF
TGTGCCAGCAGTTCCTTTCGGGCAGATACGCAGTATTTT
>.|TRBV6-5|14|.|TRBJ2-7
CASRGRVGSYEQYF
TGTGCCAGCAGGGGCAGGGTTGGCTCCTACGAGCAGTACTTC
>.|TRBV7-2|14|.|TRBJ1-6
CASSVDRFNSPLHF
TGTGCCAGCAGCGTAGACCGGTTTAATTCACCCCTCCACTTT
>TRBD2|TRBV11-2|16|.|TRBJ2-3
CASSLATSGTTDTQYF
TGTGCCAGCAGCTTGGCTACTAGCGGCACCACAGATACGCAGTATTTT
>TRBD2|TRBV6-5|14|once|TRBJ2-7
CASRQGLAGGEQYF
TGTGCCAGCAGACAGGGACTAGCGGGGGGGGAGCAGTACTTC
>TRBD1|TRBV3-1/TRBV3-2|15|.|TRBJ2-5
CASSHRGQGDETQYF
TGTGCCAGCAGCCATCGAGGACAGGGGGACGAGACCCAGTACTTC
>TRBD2|TRBV11-2|19|.|TRBJ2-3
CASSLEGTSGGRRRDTQYF
TGTGCCAGCAGCTTAGAAGGGACTAGCGGGGGGCGCCGGAGAGATACGCAGTATTTT
>TRBD2|TRBV29-1|14|.|TRBJ2-3
CSSNVGGRADTQYF
TGCAGCTCAAACGTCGGAGGGAGGGCAGATACGCAGTATTTT
>.|TRBV6-5|13|.|TRBJ1-1
CASMPRVNTEAFF
TGTGCCAGCATGCCCAGGGTAAACACTGAAGCTTTCTTT
>TRBD1|TRBV29-1|15|.|TRBJ2-1
CSVEDLIQGNNEQFF
TGCAGCGTTGAAGATCTTATACAGGGGAACAATGAGCAGTTCTTC
>TRBD2|TRBV5-6|17|.|TRBJ2-1
CASSAPYGGAPHNEQFF
TGTGCCAGCAGCGCCCCCTACGGGGGGGCCCCCCACAATGAGCAGTTCTTC
>.|TRBV19|13|.|TRBJ1-6
CASRAGVESPLHF
TGTGCCAGCCGCGCGGGGGTCGAGTCACCCCTCCACTTT
>.|TRBV6-5|14|.|TRBJ2-7
CASANPLETYEQYF
TGTGCCAGCGCTAATCCCCTGGAGACCTACGAGCAGTACTTC
>TRBD1|TRBV3-1/TRBV3-2|16|.|TRBJ2-7
CASSQEGTGFTYEQYF
TGTGCCAGCAGCCAAGAGGGGACAGGCTTTACGTACGAGCAGTACTTC
>TRBD1|TRBV5-4|14|.|TRBJ1-5
CASSSGTGNQPQHF
TGTGCCAGCAGCTCCGGGACAGGGAATCAGCCCCAGCATTTT
>TRBD1|TRBV7-9|14|.|TRBJ1-1
CASSLVQGDTEAFF
TGTGCCAGCAGCTTAGTACAGGGGGACACTGAAGCTTTCTTT